Listed below are T cell receptor beta chains from one sample, sequenced in a study of shared clonotypes between healthy human individuals. Sequenced by immunoSEQ multiplex PCR; TCRdb stores in-frame clones only, minus some. The sample has 1.6 million or so clones; roughly 96% are singletons. Sequencing was carried out using naive CD4+ T cells sorted from blood. The receptors originated from a man aged 25 to 40 in good health. Both conserved end residues are trimmed from each CDR3. Each record gives: D gene, V gene, J gene, CDR3 protein. The D gene is left open where the match is weak.

d_gene: -; v_gene: TRBV6-5; j_gene: TRBJ2-5; CDR3aa: ASSFSRETQY
d_gene: TRBD1; v_gene: TRBV5-4; j_gene: TRBJ2-5; CDR3aa: ASSFSPHTTGGETQY
d_gene: TRBD1; v_gene: TRBV23-1; j_gene: TRBJ2-7; CDR3aa: ASSQRGDRGRYEQY
d_gene: -; v_gene: TRBV11-2; j_gene: TRBJ1-3; CDR3aa: ASSFPARSLGIGGNTIY
d_gene: TRBD1; v_gene: TRBV25-1; j_gene: TRBJ1-1; CDR3aa: ASSAGTGGRTEAF
d_gene: -; v_gene: TRBV27; j_gene: TRBJ1-2; CDR3aa: ASSLFREKPYGYT
d_gene: -; v_gene: TRBV6-6; j_gene: TRBJ2-2; CDR3aa: ASSFDPNTGELF
d_gene: -; v_gene: TRBV29-1; j_gene: TRBJ2-7; CDR3aa: SVVPSSYEQY
d_gene: -; v_gene: TRBV6-6; j_gene: TRBJ2-7; CDR3aa: ASTKPNQRGEQY
d_gene: -; v_gene: TRBV2; j_gene: TRBJ1-1; CDR3aa: ASSGPLRAF
d_gene: -; v_gene: TRBV6-6; j_gene: TRBJ2-7; CDR3aa: ASSRQVSYEQY
d_gene: -; v_gene: TRBV6-1; j_gene: TRBJ1-2; CDR3aa: ASSPARDGYT
d_gene: -; v_gene: TRBV2; j_gene: TRBJ2-7; CDR3aa: ASSAEVLSYEQY
d_gene: TRBD1; v_gene: TRBV19; j_gene: TRBJ1-2; CDR3aa: ASSIYTGDYGYT
d_gene: TRBD1; v_gene: TRBV19; j_gene: TRBJ2-7; CDR3aa: ASSRLRGPYEQY
d_gene: -; v_gene: TRBV27; j_gene: TRBJ2-1; CDR3aa: ASSPRRGSEQF
d_gene: TRBD1; v_gene: TRBV4-3; j_gene: TRBJ2-3; CDR3aa: ASSQDWDSTTDTQY
d_gene: -; v_gene: TRBV5-1; j_gene: TRBJ2-7; CDR3aa: ASKMDAGMYEQY
d_gene: -; v_gene: TRBV7-3; j_gene: TRBJ2-7; CDR3aa: ASSLTSQYEQY
d_gene: TRBD2; v_gene: TRBV5-1; j_gene: TRBJ2-7; CDR3aa: ASSFQTSVLSYEQY
d_gene: TRBD2; v_gene: TRBV5-1; j_gene: TRBJ2-2; CDR3aa: ASSLWGGPGTGELF
d_gene: -; v_gene: TRBV2; j_gene: TRBJ1-5; CDR3aa: ASSVGRDAQPQH
d_gene: -; v_gene: TRBV14; j_gene: TRBJ2-3; CDR3aa: ASSQSLWSTDTQY
d_gene: -; v_gene: TRBV14; j_gene: TRBJ2-3; CDR3aa: ASSRYTFTGWGTDTQY
d_gene: TRBD1; v_gene: TRBV6-6; j_gene: TRBJ1-1; CDR3aa: ASSYRQGRTEAF
d_gene: -; v_gene: TRBV29-1; j_gene: TRBJ2-1; CDR3aa: SVEKRNYNEQF
d_gene: -; v_gene: TRBV7-9; j_gene: TRBJ2-1; CDR3aa: ASTRGTEYNEQF
d_gene: -; v_gene: TRBV11-2; j_gene: TRBJ2-5; CDR3aa: ASSLDLGETQY
d_gene: TRBD2; v_gene: TRBV19; j_gene: TRBJ2-3; CDR3aa: ASAGRGRGAQY
d_gene: -; v_gene: TRBV15; j_gene: TRBJ2-2; CDR3aa: ATRGVTGELF
d_gene: TRBD1; v_gene: TRBV10-1; j_gene: TRBJ2-1; CDR3aa: ASSENWGQGVNEQF
d_gene: TRBD1; v_gene: TRBV5-1; j_gene: TRBJ2-5; CDR3aa: ASSLAGTGKETQY
d_gene: -; v_gene: TRBV29-1; j_gene: TRBJ2-1; CDR3aa: SVEDRSVQF
d_gene: TRBD2; v_gene: TRBV19; j_gene: TRBJ2-3; CDR3aa: ASSPLAAVTDTQY
d_gene: -; v_gene: TRBV19; j_gene: TRBJ2-5; CDR3aa: ASSISPQDTQY
d_gene: -; v_gene: TRBV7-2; j_gene: TRBJ1-3; CDR3aa: ASSPRNTIY
d_gene: -; v_gene: TRBV5-1; j_gene: TRBJ2-7; CDR3aa: ASSPRPRAGLPYEQY
d_gene: TRBD1; v_gene: TRBV4-2; j_gene: TRBJ1-2; CDR3aa: ASSQEARGTGGNGYT
d_gene: -; v_gene: TRBV12-2; j_gene: TRBJ2-3; CDR3aa: ASRLPPLPRCGTDTQY
d_gene: -; v_gene: TRBV7-9; j_gene: TRBJ2-3; CDR3aa: ASSLEGTDTQY
d_gene: TRBD2; v_gene: TRBV2; j_gene: TRBJ2-3; CDR3aa: ASSPGLAGGRYTQY
d_gene: TRBD1; v_gene: TRBV5-1; j_gene: TRBJ2-5; CDR3aa: ASSFLGQGSPETQY
d_gene: -; v_gene: TRBV7-2; j_gene: TRBJ1-3; CDR3aa: ASSYGQGAGNTIY
d_gene: -; v_gene: TRBV7-2; j_gene: TRBJ2-1; CDR3aa: ASGRSSYNEQF
d_gene: TRBD2; v_gene: TRBV28; j_gene: TRBJ2-7; CDR3aa: ASSFPGLAGRYEQY
d_gene: -; v_gene: TRBV30; j_gene: TRBJ1-2; CDR3aa: AWSVLGPGTYGYT
d_gene: -; v_gene: TRBV29-1; j_gene: TRBJ2-5; CDR3aa: SVAASWSQQETQY
d_gene: TRBD1; v_gene: TRBV27; j_gene: TRBJ2-7; CDR3aa: ASSLSPGQMDYEQY
d_gene: TRBD1; v_gene: TRBV5-6; j_gene: TRBJ1-1; CDR3aa: ASSSFRDSNTEAF
d_gene: -; v_gene: TRBV15; j_gene: TRBJ2-7; CDR3aa: ATSRDRGGLEQY
d_gene: TRBD2; v_gene: TRBV11-2; j_gene: TRBJ2-7; CDR3aa: ASSRGASGRVRHEQY
d_gene: TRBD1; v_gene: TRBV28; j_gene: TRBJ2-7; CDR3aa: ASRDPRGQRIYEQY
d_gene: -; v_gene: TRBV20-1; j_gene: TRBJ1-2; CDR3aa: SAYLLYGYT
d_gene: TRBD2; v_gene: TRBV5-4; j_gene: TRBJ2-7; CDR3aa: ASSPNSDAGLATYEQY
d_gene: TRBD1; v_gene: TRBV25-1; j_gene: TRBJ1-1; CDR3aa: ASSGDRVDAF
d_gene: TRBD2; v_gene: TRBV7-6; j_gene: TRBJ2-3; CDR3aa: ASSLVAGGTDTQY
d_gene: -; v_gene: TRBV18; j_gene: TRBJ2-7; CDR3aa: ASSRDRAIGEQY
d_gene: TRBD2; v_gene: TRBV5-4; j_gene: TRBJ2-7; CDR3aa: ASSPRGGSGYSSYEQY
d_gene: -; v_gene: TRBV30; j_gene: TRBJ2-3; CDR3aa: AWGGNTQY
d_gene: -; v_gene: TRBV28; j_gene: TRBJ2-7; CDR3aa: ASSLLGSEQY